A selection of T cell receptor beta chains follows, all from one sample in a study of radiation and T cells in renal cell carcinoma. Assay: immunoSEQ multiplex PCR; the TCRdb copy retains only in-frame clones and omits some. This sample has just over 95,000 clones; roughly 84% occur once, and the top ten carry approximately 7.2%. The sample consisted of blood, taken from a patient whose treatment included radiotherapy and nephrectomy. The receptors come from a man aged 60 to 69 with renal cell carcinoma. Both conserved end residues are trimmed from each CDR3.

v_call	j_call	cdr3_aa
TRBV29-1	TRBJ2-7	SVEVPGQESYEQY
TRBV20-1	-	SALNSYEQY
TRBV15	TRBJ2-5	ATSRDGQGLKTQY
TRBV5-4	TRBJ2-5	ASSLDLLAGQETQY
TRBV2	TRBJ1-5	ASSIGQGDYQPQH
TRBV4-2	TRBJ2-7	ASSHPTGGLYEQY
TRBV19	-	ASSIQQGSYEQY
TRBV5-5	TRBJ2-1	ASSLDFANNEQF
TRBV28	TRBJ2-1	ASRPEAPAGYHNEQF
TRBV19	TRBJ2-7	ASSIRQGPEQY
TRBV5-1	TRBJ2-2	ASSLAGTGELF
TRBV28	TRBJ1-5	ASRTNRDNQPQH
TRBV7-9	TRBJ2-1	ASSLGTGAQF
TRBV28	TRBJ1-2	ASSLVRGPGPYGYT
TRBV5-1	TRBJ2-3	ASSRSGMGTDTQY
TRBV2	TRBJ1-1	ASSERRIGAF
TRBV4-3	TRBJ1-2	ASSQARAVQGYT
TRBV27	TRBJ2-1	ASSSWTTNEQF
TRBV9	TRBJ1-1	ASSGHTGGFTEAF
TRBV4-3	TRBJ2-1	ASSQDRGVAGRNEQF
TRBV7-9	TRBJ2-3	ASSQSQESITDTQY
TRBV10-3	TRBJ1-1	AISDLGQGNTEAF
TRBV10-3	TRBJ2-7	AILFEGSYEQY
TRBV6-1	TRBJ1-2	ASSAYRGENYGYT
TRBV5-6	TRBJ2-2	ASSDRLYQGTGELF
TRBV5-1	TRBJ2-2	ASSLDPGRLPGELF
TRBV29-1	TRBJ2-7	SVEEGKQY
TRBV5-1	TRBJ1-4	ASSPDGPTNEKLF